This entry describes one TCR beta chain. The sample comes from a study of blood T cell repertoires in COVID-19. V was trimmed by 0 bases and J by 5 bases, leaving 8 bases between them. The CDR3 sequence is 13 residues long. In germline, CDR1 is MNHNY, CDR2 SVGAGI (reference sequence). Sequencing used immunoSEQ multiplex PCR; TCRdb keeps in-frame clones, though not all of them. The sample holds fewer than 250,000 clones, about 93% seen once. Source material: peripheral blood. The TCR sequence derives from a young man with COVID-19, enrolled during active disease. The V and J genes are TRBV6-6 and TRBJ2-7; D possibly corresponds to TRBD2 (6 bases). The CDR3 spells CASSYSGGNEQYF. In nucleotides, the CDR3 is TGTGCCAGCAGTTACTCGGGGGGAAACGAGCAGTACTTC.